This TCR beta chain was sequenced during a study of T-cell memory formation after mild COVID-19. Study as a whole: Largely donor-specific sequence clusters came from a couple of donors. Study conclusions and caveats: CD4/CD8 balance characterized clones contracting day 15 to 85, and CD4+ skew characterized later expanders. SARS-CoV-2 specificity of second-wave clones peaking day 37 was unconfirmed.

V was clipped by 0 bases and J by 4 bases, with 15 bases between them. CDR3 length equals 16 residues. UMIs and sample barcodes were carried by the TCR alpha and TCR beta cDNA libraries that 5'RACE produced using constant-segment primers. TCRdb reprocessed the 5' RACE reads via MiXCR and lists one record per CDR3 protein. The data show more than 450,000 distinct CDR3 sequences, 18% seen once. This clonotype was counted a few times. What it binds is not known. This chain joins TRBV12-3 or TRBV12-4 and TRBJ1-1; D may be TRBD1 (6 bases). The receptor's source is an adult woman who had mild COVID-19 (a few samples of this study predate the infection). Cell type and time point are not known. Sequenced input: PBMCs or a T cell subset sorted from them (not recorded which). This chain's CDR3 is CASSLALREGGTEAFF. As DNA, the CDR3 is TGTGCCAGCAGTTTAGCGCTAAGGGAGGGGGGCACTGAAGCTTTCTTT.